This TCR beta chain was observed in a study of T cells in Graves' hyperthyroidism and ophthalmopathy. Study-wide findings and caveats: Ophthalmopathy onset followed model prediction by a median approximately six months. In the blood, most expanded thyroid clonotypes above 0.001 appeared as well.

V lost 3 bases to trimming and J lost 5 bases, with 4 bases between them. Germline lookup yields CDR1 LGHDT and CDR2 YNNKEL (reference sequence). CDR3 size: 11 residues. The authors deemed Graves' hyperthyroidism stable absent ophthalmopathy progression within 18 months. RNA transcripts were the template for amplifying TCR beta CDR3 regions. In the first-round RT-PCR of the TCR CDR3, the HTBI primer set was used. TCRdb independently ran MiXCR on the multiplex PCR reads; one entry per CDR3 protein. Of about 400,000 distinct CDR3 sequences listed, 14% to 15% were seen once; the top ten hold approximately 32%. This clonotype was counted at least ten times. The antigen is undetermined.

This TCR was recovered from a woman in her 30s with Graves' hyperthyroidism. The gene calls are TRBV3-1 and TRBJ1-1; D gene uncertain. The sequencing input was blood. The CDR3 nucleotides read TGTGCCAGCAGCCATGGGACTGAAGCTTTCTTT. It encodes CASSHGTEAFF.